The 6 T cell receptor beta chains listed next were all sequenced from one sample in a study of CD8 T cells in ankylosing spondylitis. One entry per CDR3 protein results from TCRdb running MiXCR on the 5' RACE reads. The sample has roughly 700,000 distinct CDR3 sequences, 15% to 20% seen once. Findings and limits, study-wide: A TCR beta motif of roughly eight highly homologous variants appeared characteristic of ankylosing spondylitis blood.

These receptors' antigens are unknown. The sample comprised blood, either unsorted or a sorted T cell fraction (not recorded which). All receptors come from a male donor with ankylosing spondylitis.

There are a few counts of this clonotype. The V gene is TRBV3-1, the J gene TRBJ1-1; D remains unclear. This CDR3 has 13 residues. V shed 1 base and J shed 4 bases, with 7 bases lying between them. The germline V gene has CDR1 LGHDT and CDR2 YNNKEL (reference sequence). CDR3 loop: CASSQGSGTEAFF. The CDR3 nucleotides read TGTGCCAGCAGCCAAGGGAGCGGCACTGAAGCTTTCTTT. Combining the CDR3 with reference TRBV3-1 and TRBJ1-1 gives the whole variable domain DTAVSQTPKYLVTQMGNDKSIKCEQNLGHDTMYWYKQDSKKFLKIMFSYNNKELIINETVPNRFSPKSPDKAHLNLHINSLELGDSAVYFCASSQGSGTEAFFGQGTRLTVV.

The table lists this clonotype with a few counts. The rearrangement links TRBV3-1 to TRBJ1-6; D may be TRBD1 (5 bases). This CDR3 has 13 amino acids. V gave up 4 bases and J gave up 8 bases, with 9 bases separating them. Per germline, CDR1 LGHDT and CDR2 YNNKEL (reference sequence). CDR3 nucleotides: TGTGCCAGCAGCCGGCAGGGTGATTCACCCCTCCACTTT. Translation gives CASSRQGDSPLHF.

The CDR3 loop reads CASSHTGTGVSSYNSPLHF. The CDR3 nucleotides are TGTGCCAGCAGCCACACCGGGACAGGGGTGAGCTCCTATAATTCACCCCTCCACTTT. V usage is TRBV11-2 and J usage is TRBJ1-6, with 10 nucleotides matching TRBD1. The V gene's germline CDR1 is SGHAT and CDR2 FQNNGV. The CDR3 spans 19 residues. V was pared by 5 bases and J by 0 bases, with 10 bases of the junction left unmatched.

CDR3 region: CASSLRGGFYNEQFF. In DNA, the CDR3 is TGCGCCAGCAGCCTAAGGGGGGGTTTCTACAATGAGCAGTTCTTC. The genes are TRBV4-3 and TRBJ2-1; D possibly corresponds to TRBD2 (7 bases). Trimming took 4 bases from V and 3 from J, leaving 13 bases between them. Germline V gene lookup returns CDR1 LGHNA and CDR2 YSLEER. The CDR3 is 15 amino acids.

This clonotype was counted only a few times. CDR3: CASSQIAGGTQYF. In DNA form, the CDR3 reads TGTGCCAGCAGCCAAATAGCGGGAGGGACGCAGTATTTT. This chain uses TRBV6-1 with TRBJ2-3; 11 bases fit TRBD2. The CDR3 totals 13 residues. Per the germline V gene, CDR1 is MNHNS and CDR2 is SASEGT. V was pared by 6 bases and J by 9 bases, with 5 bases of the junction left unmatched.

This clonotype occurred a few times. This chain uses TRBV18 with TRBJ2-3; D is possibly TRBD2 (6 bases). The germline CDR1 and CDR2 sequences are KGHSH and LQKENI. This CDR3 region has 15 residues. Between the trimmed V and J ends, which lost 3 bases and 2 bases, there was a span of 12 bases. The CDR3 DNA is TGTGCCAGCTCACCGTTTGCGGGGAACACAGATACGCAGTATTTT. Its protein is CASSPFAGNTDTQYF.